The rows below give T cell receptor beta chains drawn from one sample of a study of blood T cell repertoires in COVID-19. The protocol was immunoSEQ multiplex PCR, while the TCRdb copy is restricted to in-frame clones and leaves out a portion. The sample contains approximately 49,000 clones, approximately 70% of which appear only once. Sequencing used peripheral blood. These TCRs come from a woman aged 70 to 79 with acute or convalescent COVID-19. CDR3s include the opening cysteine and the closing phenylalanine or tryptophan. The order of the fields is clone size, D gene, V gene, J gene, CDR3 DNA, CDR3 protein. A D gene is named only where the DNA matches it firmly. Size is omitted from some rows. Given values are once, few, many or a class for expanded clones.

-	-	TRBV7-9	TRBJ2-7	TGTGCCAGCAGCCCGAGGTCGATCGAGCAGTACTTC	CASSPRSIEQYF
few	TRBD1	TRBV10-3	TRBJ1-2	TGTGCCACCACATTCCTGGACAGGGATGGCTACACCTTC	CATTFLDRDGYTF
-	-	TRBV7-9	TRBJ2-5	TGTGCCAGCAGCTTGGTGGGGAGGGGGGGGCAAGAGACCCAGTACTTC	CASSLVGRGGQETQYF
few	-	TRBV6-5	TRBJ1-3	TGTGCCAGCAGTTACTCCCTCGAGGGAAACACCATATATTTT	CASSYSLEGNTIYF
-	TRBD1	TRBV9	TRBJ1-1	TGTGCCAGCAGCCCCCCGCCCGGGACAGTTACTGAAGCTTTCTTT	CASSPPPGTVTEAFF
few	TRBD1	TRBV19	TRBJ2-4	TGTGCCAGTAGTTCGGACAGGGCAAATAGCATTCAGTACTTC	CASSSDRANSIQYF
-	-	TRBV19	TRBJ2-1	TGTGCCAGTAGTATAAGTGGGGCGAGCTCCTACAATGAGCAGTTCTTC	CASSISGASSYNEQFF
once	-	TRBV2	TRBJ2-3	TGTGCCAGCACGACATCCACAGATACGCAGTATTTT	CASTTSTDTQYF
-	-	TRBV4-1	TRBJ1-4	TGCGCCAGCAGCCAAGATCGGGGGAATGAAAAACTGTTTTTT	CASSQDRGNEKLFF
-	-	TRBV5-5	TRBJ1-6	TGTGCCAGCAGCTTGGGTGGACAGCTGGGGAATTCACCCCTCCACTTT	CASSLGGQLGNSPLHF
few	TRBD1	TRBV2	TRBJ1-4	TGTGCCAGCAGGGACCTGGGACAGGGAGGTGAAAAACTGTTTTTT	CASRDLGQGGEKLFF
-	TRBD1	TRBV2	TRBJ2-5	TGTGCCAGCAGTGAAAGAGGGGGCATCGAGACCCAGTACTTC	CASSERGGIETQYF
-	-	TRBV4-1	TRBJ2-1	TGCGCCAGCAGCCAAGGACGCAGGCCCGGGGTCTTC	CASSQGRRPGVF
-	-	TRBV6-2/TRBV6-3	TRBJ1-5	TGTGCCAGCAGTTACGAGAGCAATCAGCCCCAGCATTTT	CASSYESNQPQHF
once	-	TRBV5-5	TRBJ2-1	TGTGCCAGCAGCCCGAGACAGTATCCGGCTGAGCAGTTCTTC	CASSPRQYPAEQFF
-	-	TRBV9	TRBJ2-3	TGTGCCAGCAGCGTAGATCCCGGCAGGTCCACCACAGATACGCAGTATTTT	CASSVDPGRSTTDTQYF
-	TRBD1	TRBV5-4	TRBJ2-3	TGTGCCAGCAGCCCAGGACAGGGGGCAGATACGCAGTATTTT	CASSPGQGADTQYF
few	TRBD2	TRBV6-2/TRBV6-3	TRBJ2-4	TGTGCCAGCAGTTTTTTCAGCGGGAGAAGCGGAAACATTCAGTACTTC	CASSFFSGRSGNIQYF
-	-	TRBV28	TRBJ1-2	TGTGCCAGCAGTTTAATAGGGGGGGAGAGGTATGGCTACACCTTC	CASSLIGGERYGYTF
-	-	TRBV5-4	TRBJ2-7	TGTGCCAGCAGCTTGGGGGGAAGCGGGTACTCCTACGAGCAGTACTTC	CASSLGGSGYSYEQYF
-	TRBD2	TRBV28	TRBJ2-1	TGTGCCAGCAGTTTACTTAGGACTAGCGGGAGAAATGAGCAGTTCTTC	CASSLLRTSGRNEQFF
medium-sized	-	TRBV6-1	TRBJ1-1	TGTGCCAGCAGTGAGAGAGCGAACACTGAAGCTTTCTTT	CASSERANTEAFF
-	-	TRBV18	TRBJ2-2	TGTGCCAGCTCACCACCTGGATCTGGGGCGGGAACCGGGGAGCTGTTTTTT	CASSPPGSGAGTGELFF
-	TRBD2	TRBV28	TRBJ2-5	TGTGCCAGCAATGATGCGGGGGGAGAGACCCAGTACTTC	CASNDAGGETQYF
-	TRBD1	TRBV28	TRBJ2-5	TGTGCCAGCAGGTCGGATCAGGGGGCCGGGGAGACCCAGTACTTC	CASRSDQGAGETQYF
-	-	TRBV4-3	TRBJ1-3	TGCGCCAGCAGCCAAGAACCCTACTCTGGAAACACCATATATTTT	CASSQEPYSGNTIYF
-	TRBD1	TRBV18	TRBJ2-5	TGTGCCAGCTCACCGGGACAGGTCCAAGAGACCCAGTACTTC	CASSPGQVQETQYF
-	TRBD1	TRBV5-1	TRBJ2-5	TGCGCCAGCAGCCCGGGACAGGTACCCCAAGAGACCCAGTACTTC	CASSPGQVPQETQYF
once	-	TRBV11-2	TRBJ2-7	TGTGCCAGCAGTTCACAGGGCTACGAGCAGTACTTC	CASSSQGYEQYF
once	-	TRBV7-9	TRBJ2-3	TGTGCCAGCCTGTTCGCGTCCGGAGGGGAAACAGATACGCAGTATTTT	CASLFASGGETDTQYF
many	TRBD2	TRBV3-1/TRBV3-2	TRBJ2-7	TGTGCCAGCAGCCATACCTCGGGAGGCGGTGAGCAGTACTTC	CASSHTSGGGEQYF
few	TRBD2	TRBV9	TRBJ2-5	TGTGCCAGCAGCGTAGGGGATAGCGGGGGGGCCTTTGAGACCCAGTACTTC	CASSVGDSGGAFETQYF
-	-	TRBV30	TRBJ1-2	TGTGCCTGGAGCGGGGGGGAGCCCGGACTGGGCTACACCTTC	CAWSGGEPGLGYTF
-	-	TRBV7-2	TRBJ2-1	TGTGCCAGCAGCCTCCAAACTAGCAGGTATGAGCAGTTCTTC	CASSLQTSRYEQFF
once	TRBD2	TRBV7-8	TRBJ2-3	TGTGCCAGCAGCATAGGGACTAGCGGGCCAGATACGCAGTATTTT	CASSIGTSGPDTQYF
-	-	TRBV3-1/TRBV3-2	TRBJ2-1	TGTGCCAGCAGCCAAGACAGTGAGCAGTTCTTC	CASSQDSEQFF
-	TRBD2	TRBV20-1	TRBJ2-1	TGCAGTGCGGGACTAGCGGAGCAGTTCTTC	CSAGLAEQFF
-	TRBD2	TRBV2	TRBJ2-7	TGTGCCAGCAGCCTCACCTTCACTAGCGGGGAACAGTACTTC	CASSLTFTSGEQYF
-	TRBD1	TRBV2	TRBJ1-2	TGTGCCAGCAGTGAAAGGGGGCCCGGTGGCTACACCTTC	CASSERGPGGYTF
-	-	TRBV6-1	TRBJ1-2	TGTGCCAGCAGTGAAGCGCTCGTGGGCGTCTATGGCTACACCTTC	CASSEALVGVYGYTF
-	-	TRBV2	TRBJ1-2	TGTGCCAGCAGAGGCATCGATAGGGGGAACTATGGCTACACCTTC	CASRGIDRGNYGYTF
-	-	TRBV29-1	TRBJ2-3	TGCAGCGTTCAAGTTTCTGCGGCAGATACGCAGTATTTT	CSVQVSAADTQYF